The rows below give T cell receptor beta chains drawn from one sample of a study of spatial heterogeneity in lung cancer. TCRdb re-analysed the 5' RACE reads in MiXCR, keeping a single row per CDR3 protein. The table shows 30,000 to 45,000 distinct CDR3 sequences, with less than 5.5% occurring only once. This specimen consisted of PBMCs, obtained at surgery. Receptor source: a female donor with early-stage non-small cell lung cancer. Each CDR3 is given with its conserved first and last residue. A D gene is named only where the DNA matches it firmly. Rows may omit the clone size; those that give it use once, few, many or a size class.

D: NA; length: 13; J: TRBJ2-3; size: many; V: TRBV4-1; CDR3: CASSQAVTDTQYF; DNA: TGCGCCAGCAGCCAAGCGGTCACAGATACGCAGTATTTT
D: NA; length: 11; J: TRBJ2-1; size: many; V: TRBV20-1; CDR3: CSAIDTSNPFF; DNA: TGCAGTGCTATCGACACCTCAAACCCGTTCTTC
D: NA; length: 16; J: TRBJ2-7; size: NA; V: TRBV7-2; CDR3: CASSTHGTGFSYEQYF; DNA: TGTGCCAGCAGCACTCACGGGACGGGGTTCTCCTACGAGCAGTACTTC
D: NA; length: 14; J: TRBJ1-1; size: NA; V: TRBV7-2; CDR3: CASSLMGMNTEAFF; DNA: TGTGCCAGCAGCTTAATGGGTATGAACACTGAAGCTTTCTTT
D: NA; length: 14; J: TRBJ1-2; size: NA; V: TRBV6-1; CDR3: CASSGGGEASGYTF; DNA: TGTGCCAGCAGTGGGGGAGGGGAGGCTTCCGGCTACACCTTC
D: NA; length: 13; J: TRBJ2-5; size: many; V: TRBV27; CDR3: CASSTTAQETQYF; DNA: TGTGCCAGCAGCACTACAGCCCAAGAGACCCAGTACTTC
D: NA; length: 12; J: TRBJ1-1; size: few; V: TRBV6-1; CDR3: CASSETQSEAFF; DNA: TGTGCCAGCAGTGAAACCCAGTCTGAAGCTTTCTTT
D: NA; length: 14; J: TRBJ1-5; size: many; V: TRBV20-1; CDR3: CSALEEGGEQPQHF; DNA: TGCAGTGCTTTAGAAGAGGGAGGAGAGCAGCCCCAGCATTTT
D: NA; length: 14; J: TRBJ2-3; size: many; V: TRBV3-1; CDR3: CASSQVSSTDTQYF; DNA: TGTGCCAGCAGCCAAGTCTCGAGCACAGATACGCAGTATTTT
D: NA; length: 14; J: TRBJ2-7; size: few; V: TRBV2; CDR3: CASSGQSGTYEQYF; DNA: TGTGCCAGCAGTGGACAAAGCGGCACCTACGAGCAGTACTTC
D: NA; length: 15; J: TRBJ2-1; size: many; V: TRBV4-1; CDR3: CASSQDWGTPGEQFF; DNA: TGCGCCAGCAGCCAAGATTGGGGGACGCCCGGTGAGCAGTTCTTC
D: NA; length: 13; J: TRBJ1-2; size: many; V: TRBV5-6; CDR3: CASTVWANYGYTF; DNA: TGTGCCAGCACCGTGTGGGCGAACTATGGCTACACCTTC
D: TRBD1; length: 18; J: TRBJ2-2; size: many; V: TRBV11-2; CDR3: CASSSPPGQGAEGGELFF; DNA: TGTGCCAGCAGCTCGCCTCCGGGACAGGGGGCCGAGGGCGGGGAGCTGTTTTTT
D: TRBD2; length: 17; J: TRBJ2-5; size: many; V: TRBV7-9; CDR3: CASSPGRAGDHQETQYF; DNA: TGTGCCAGCAGCCCGGGGAGGGCGGGGGATCACCAAGAGACCCAGTACTTC
D: NA; length: 15; J: TRBJ2-1; size: few; V: TRBV28; CDR3: CASSSRTVSYNEQFF; DNA: TGTGCCAGCAGTTCCCGAACGGTTTCCTACAATGAGCAGTTCTTC
D: TRBD2; length: 15; J: TRBJ2-7; size: many; V: TRBV5-1; CDR3: CASSVTSGNSYEQYF; DNA: TGCGCCAGCAGCGTGACTAGCGGGAATAGCTACGAGCAGTACTTC
D: NA; length: 14; J: TRBJ1-5; size: many; V: TRBV9; CDR3: CASSVGGPNQPQHF; DNA: TGTGCCAGCAGCGTAGGGGGCCCCAATCAGCCCCAGCATTTT
D: TRBD1; length: 16; J: TRBJ1-2; size: many; V: TRBV7-2; CDR3: CASSSTGGALNYGYTF; DNA: TGTGCCAGCAGCTCTACAGGGGGCGCACTCAACTATGGCTACACCTTC
D: NA; length: 14; J: TRBJ1-3; size: many; V: TRBV20-1; CDR3: CSAIPGSSGNTIYF; DNA: TGCAGTGCTATTCCAGGGAGCTCTGGAAACACCATATATTTT
D: NA; length: 14; J: TRBJ1-2; size: many; V: TRBV4-1; CDR3: CASSPYTVNYGYTF; DNA: TGCGCCAGCAGCCCGTACACAGTTAACTATGGCTACACCTTC
D: NA; length: 14; J: TRBJ2-5; size: many; V: TRBV11-2; CDR3: CASRPAGGSQTQYF; DNA: TGTGCCAGCAGACCCGCCGGGGGTTCACAGACCCAGTACTTC
D: NA; length: 12; J: TRBJ1-1; size: many; V: TRBV20-1; CDR3: CSARGSNTEAFF; DNA: TGCAGTGCTAGGGGGTCGAACACTGAAGCTTTCTTT
D: NA; length: 12; J: TRBJ1-6; size: few; V: TRBV19; CDR3: CASTDGQSPLHF; DNA: TGTGCCAGTACCGATGGACAATCACCCCTCCACTTT
D: NA; length: 13; J: TRBJ1-2; size: many; V: TRBV28; CDR3: CATTGGNNYGYTF; DNA: TGCGCCACTACGGGAGGGAATAACTATGGCTACACCTTC
D: NA; length: 14; J: TRBJ2-3; size: few; V: TRBV20-1; CDR3: CSARDRGTTDTQYF; DNA: TGCAGTGCTAGAGATAGGGGGACGACAGATACGCAGTATTTT
D: NA; length: 14; J: TRBJ2-6; size: many; V: TRBV7-2; CDR3: CASSQDSGANVLTF; DNA: TGTGCCAGCAGTCAGGATTCTGGGGCCAACGTCCTGACTTTC
D: NA; length: 12; J: TRBJ2-2; size: many; V: TRBV10-3; CDR3: CAISPFTGELFF; DNA: TGTGCCATCAGCCCTTTCACCGGGGAGCTGTTTTTT
D: NA; length: 12; J: TRBJ1-4; size: many; V: TRBV12-3/TRBV12-4; CDR3: CASSETLEKLFF; DNA: TGTGCCAGCAGTGAAACGTTGGAAAAACTGTTTTTT
D: NA; length: 13; J: TRBJ2-5; size: few; V: TRBV18; CDR3: CASSRLFQETQYF; DNA: TGTGCCAGCTCCCGACTATTTCAAGAGACCCAGTACTTC
D: NA; length: 17; J: TRBJ1-6; size: NA; V: TRBV3-1; CDR3: CASSQDQGVWDNSPLHF; DNA: TGTGCCAGCAGCCAAGATCAAGGGGTCTGGGATAATTCACCCCTCCACTTT
D: NA; length: 12; J: TRBJ2-3; size: many; V: TRBV29-1; CDR3: CSVDGISDTQYF; DNA: TGCAGCGTTGATGGCATTTCAGATACGCAGTATTTT
D: NA; length: 13; J: TRBJ2-2; size: NA; V: TRBV30; CDR3: CAARRVSTGELFF; DNA: TGTGCCGCACGCCGAGTCTCCACCGGGGAGCTGTTTTTT
D: NA; length: 15; J: TRBJ1-1; size: few; V: TRBV6-5; CDR3: CASSYSPAGNTEAFF; DNA: TGTGCCAGCAGTTACTCCCCGGCAGGCAACACTGAAGCTTTCTTT
D: TRBD2; length: 16; J: TRBJ2-3; size: many; V: TRBV6-5; CDR3: CASSALAGGVTDTQYF; DNA: TGTGCCAGCAGTGCCCTAGCGGGGGGCGTCACAGATACGCAGTATTTT
D: NA; length: 14; J: TRBJ2-3; size: many; V: TRBV7-3; CDR3: CASSPGTHTDTQYF; DNA: TGTGCCAGCAGCCCCGGGACTCACACAGATACGCAGTATTTT
D: NA; length: 15; J: TRBJ1-5; size: many; V: TRBV20-1; CDR3: CSARTGGAGDKPQHF; DNA: TGCAGTGCTAGAACAGGAGGTGCGGGGGACAAGCCCCAGCATTTT
D: NA; length: 12; J: TRBJ2-7; size: NA; V: TRBV6-6; CDR3: CASSYAAQEQYF; DNA: TGTGCCAGCAGTTACGCGGCGCAAGAGCAGTACTTC
D: NA; length: 13; J: TRBJ1-1; size: many; V: TRBV5-8; CDR3: CASIRTSVTEAFF; DNA: TGTGCCAGCATCAGGACATCGGTCACTGAAGCTTTCTTT
D: NA; length: 14; J: TRBJ2-1; size: many; V: TRBV5-6; CDR3: CASSLIGAVDEQFF; DNA: TGTGCCAGCAGCTTGATAGGCGCGGTCGATGAGCAGTTCTTC
D: NA; length: 16; J: TRBJ2-2; size: many; V: TRBV11-2; CDR3: CASSLTGALGTGELFF; DNA: TGTGCCAGCAGCCTAACGGGGGCGCTTGGCACCGGGGAGCTGTTTTTT
D: NA; length: 14; J: TRBJ1-4; size: many; V: TRBV7-2; CDR3: CASSLQGLNEKLFF; DNA: TGTGCCAGCAGCCTTCAGGGTCTTAATGAAAAACTGTTTTTT
D: NA; length: 13; J: TRBJ1-1; size: many; V: TRBV30; CDR3: CAWSGDVNTEAFF; DNA: TGTGCCTGGAGTGGGGACGTGAACACTGAAGCTTTCTTT
D: NA; length: 13; J: TRBJ1-5; size: many; V: TRBV10-3; CDR3: CAISEGRARPQHF; DNA: TGTGCCATCAGTGAGGGGAGGGCTCGGCCCCAGCATTTT
D: NA; length: 13; J: TRBJ2-7; size: NA; V: TRBV30; CDR3: CAWSVRYETEQYF; DNA: TGTGCCTGGAGTGTACGGTACGAGACCGAGCAGTACTTC
D: NA; length: 14; J: TRBJ1-4; size: many; V: TRBV27; CDR3: CASSRQSRSEKLFF; DNA: TGTGCCAGCAGTCGACAGTCAAGAAGTGAAAAACTGTTTTTT
D: TRBD1; length: 16; J: TRBJ2-2; size: many; V: TRBV6-5; CDR3: CASSYQGAPYTGELFF; DNA: TGTGCCAGCAGTTACCAGGGGGCACCTTACACCGGGGAGCTGTTTTTT
D: NA; length: 16; J: TRBJ1-5; size: many; V: TRBV28; CDR3: CASSPSGRGINQPQHF; DNA: TGTGCCAGCAGCCCTTCGGGGAGGGGTATCAATCAGCCCCAGCATTTT
D: TRBD1; length: 14; J: TRBJ2-7; size: medium-sized; V: TRBV27; CDR3: CASSSTGDGVEQYF; DNA: TGTGCCAGCAGTTCCACAGGGGATGGGGTGGAGCAGTACTTC
D: NA; length: 14; J: TRBJ1-1; size: NA; V: TRBV9; CDR3: CASSDSSTPTEAFF; DNA: TGTGCCAGCAGCGACTCAAGTACCCCCACTGAAGCTTTCTTT
D: TRBD2; length: 17; J: TRBJ2-5; size: many; V: TRBV20-1; CDR3: CSARDDGLAGDQETQYF; DNA: TGCAGTGCTAGAGATGATGGCCTAGCGGGGGACCAAGAGACCCAGTACTTC
D: NA; length: 14; J: TRBJ1-1; size: many; V: TRBV29-1; CDR3: CSVEPDGLNTEAFF; DNA: TGCAGCGTCGAACCGGACGGTTTGAACACTGAAGCTTTCTTT